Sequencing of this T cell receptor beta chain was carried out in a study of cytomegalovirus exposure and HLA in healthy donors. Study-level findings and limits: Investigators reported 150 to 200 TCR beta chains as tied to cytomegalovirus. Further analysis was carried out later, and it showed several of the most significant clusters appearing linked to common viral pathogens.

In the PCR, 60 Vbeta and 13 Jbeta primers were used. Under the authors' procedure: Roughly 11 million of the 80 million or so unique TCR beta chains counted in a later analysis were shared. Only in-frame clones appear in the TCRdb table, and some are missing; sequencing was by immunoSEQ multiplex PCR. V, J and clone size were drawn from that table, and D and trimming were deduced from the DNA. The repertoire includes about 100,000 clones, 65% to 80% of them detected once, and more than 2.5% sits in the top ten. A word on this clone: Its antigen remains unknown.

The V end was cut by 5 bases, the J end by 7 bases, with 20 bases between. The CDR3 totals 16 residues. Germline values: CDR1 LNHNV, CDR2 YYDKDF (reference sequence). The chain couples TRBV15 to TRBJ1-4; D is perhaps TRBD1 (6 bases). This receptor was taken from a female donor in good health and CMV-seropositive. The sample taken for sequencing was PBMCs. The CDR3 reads CATSPTGEQGSEKLFF. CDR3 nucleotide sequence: TGTGCCACCAGCCCTACCGGGGAGCAGGGGAGTGAAAAACTGTTTTTT.